This entry concerns a single T cell receptor beta chain. Its cognate antigen is unknown. Germline V gives CDR1 LGHNA, CDR2 YSLEER. The V end lost 1 base, the J end lost 4 bases, and 15 bases lay between the germline ends. CDR3 length equals 16 residues. The source of the sample is a study of cytotoxic CD8 clonotypes in ibrutinib-treated CLL. Notes on the study in general: Clonality went higher at ibrutinib response and then dropped back toward baseline at progression. Public clonotypes showed up rarely, and on treatment they shrank or held steady.

Sequencing sought depths of 1 in 200,000 to 1 in 1 million T cells. Some clones are missing from TCRdb's copy, which holds only in-frame ones; the method was immunoSEQ multiplex PCR. The repertoire includes 130,000 to 150,000 clones, roughly 83% of them detected once, and 9.5% to 15% sits in the top ten. The sequenced sample was PBMCs, obtained after 12 months of ibrutinib treatment. The source is a human donor with chronic lymphocytic leukemia. The V call is TRBV4-3, the J call TRBJ2-3; D is ambiguous. CDR3 loop: CASSQVPRRGSDTQYF. CDR3 DNA: TGCGCCAGCAGCCAAGTACCGAGGCGTGGTTCAGATACGCAGTATTTT.